This T cell receptor (beta chain) was found in a study of Graves' ophthalmopathy and Graves' hyperthyroidism. Across the whole study: Peripheral blood sampling preceded any treatment and occurred at initial diagnosis. Study-wide points: Both an approximately 68% sensitivity and an approximately 72% specificity characterized the model's predictions of ophthalmopathy progression. Blood was where most expanded thyroid clonotypes above 0.001 frequency also turned up.

A remark on this clonotype: No antigen is known for it.

Germline values: CDR1 SQVTM, CDR2 ANQGSEA. V shed 6 bases and J shed 1 base, with 9 bases lying between them. CDR3 length: 13 amino acids. Researchers took RNA transcripts and amplified TCR beta CDR3 regions from them. First-round RT-PCR relied on HTBI primers, and a second-round multiplex PCR came next. TCRdb reprocessed the multiplex PCR reads via MiXCR and lists one record per CDR3 protein. The repertoire holds 650,000 to 800,000 distinct CDR3 sequences, with about 40% as singletons. Where ophthalmopathy was present, donors had moderate-to-severe activity, CAS ≥3, NOSPECS ≥4 and duration under 3 months.

Sequencing was done on a sample of peripheral blood. The TCR comes from an adult man with Graves' ophthalmopathy. This chain uses TRBV29-1 with TRBJ2-2; D remains unclear. This CDR3 is CSVSYRNTGELFF. The CDR3 nucleotides read TGCAGCGTCAGTTACCGGAACACCGGGGAGCTGTTTTTT.